This section outlines one T cell receptor beta chain sequence together with its context. TCRdb's copy holds only in-frame clones and misses some; the assay was immunoSEQ multiplex PCR. The sample yields about 2.2 million clones, around 95% seen once. CDR1 and CDR2 from the germline V gene are SQVTM and ANQGSEA. V was trimmed by 4 bases and J by 4 bases, leaving 10 bases between them. The CDR3 covers 13 residues. Positively selected for CCR7, the CD45RO-negative cells used as naive CD8 cells excluded terminally differentiated effector memory CD45RA+ cells. The data originate from a study of shared clonotypes between healthy human individuals.

This chain joins TRBV29-1 and TRBJ2-2; D uncertain. This sequence was found in a man in his late teens or twenties in good health. Some clones in this sample may be carry-over from other donors' samples. Sample: naive CD8+ T cells from PBMCs. The CDR3 region has the DNA TGCAGCGTTGTGACCCCGGGCACCGGGGAGCTGTTTTTT. Its protein is CSVVTPGTGELFF.